Listed here are 29 T cell receptor beta chains from one sample, sequenced in a study of blood T cells in healthy people across ages. Sample-barcoded 5' priming and a J-beta primer mix drove a second PCR of roughly 6 to 12 cycles. TCRdb fed the 5' RACE reads into MiXCR, producing one record per CDR3 protein. Among 700,000 to 950,000 distinct CDR3 sequences listed, more than 40% were seen once. Sequencing was carried out using blood. These receptors came from a woman in her fifties or sixties in good health.

This clonotype turned up a few times. V gene TRBV12-3 or TRBV12-4 combines with J gene TRBJ2-1; D is ambiguous. V was cut by 4 bases and J by 0 bases, with 10 bases left in between. This CDR3 spans 15 amino acids. CDR3 in DNA: TGTGCCAGCAGTTGGGCCAGGAACTCCTACAATGAGCAGTTCTTC. Translated: CASSWARNSYNEQFF.

The chain is built from TRBV9 and TRBJ1-2, with D uncertain. Trimming took 0 bases from V and 1 from J, leaving 10 bases between them. The CDR3 length is 15 residues. The germline V gene has CDR1 SGDLS and CDR2 YYNGEE. In nucleotides, the CDR3 is TGTGCCAGCAGCGTAGATGTAAACAGTAACTATGGCTACACCTTC. It encodes CASSVDVNSNYGYTF.

This clonotype has only a few counts. The rearrangement uses TRBV20-1 and TRBJ2-2, with 7 bases fitting TRBD2. Trimming cost V 3 bases and J 4 bases; bases outside gene matches: 8. Looked up from germline, CDR1 is DFQATT and CDR2 is SNEGSKA (reference sequence). The CDR3 is 15 residues long. CDR3 nucleotides: TGCAGTGCTAGCCCTGCTATAGCGGGCACCGGGGAGCTGTTTTTT. It codes for CSASPAIAGTGELFF.

The chain links TRBV29-1 to TRBJ2-1; the D is unclear. The CDR3 sequence is 12 residues long. With 5 bases removed from V and 6 bases from J, the gap between germline ends came to 11 bases. CDR1 is SQVTM, CDR2 ANQGSEA, per germline. The CDR3 coding sequence is TGCAGCGTTTCGCGAGGTAGCAATGAGCAGTTCTTC. Protein sequence: CSVSRGSNEQFF.

The chain uses TRBV27 and TRBJ2-3; 8 bases align to TRBD1. Germline CDR1 MNHEY, CDR2 SMNVEV (reference sequence). J lost 8 bases, V lost 8 bases, and 15 bases had no gene match. The CDR3 is 15 residues long. CDR3 coding DNA: TGTGCCAGCGGGACCGGGACAGGAGCCACGGGTACGCAGTATTTT. Translating gives CASGTGTGATGTQYF.

The V gene is TRBV20-1, the J gene TRBJ2-7; the match to TRBD1 covers 10 bases. V shed 4 bases, J shed 2 bases, and the junction held 5 bases outside the gene matches. The CDR3 consists of 14 residues. The germline V gene has CDR1 DFQATT and CDR2 SNEGSKA (reference sequence). CDR3 residues: CSATGTGVPYEQYF. The DNA for the CDR3 is TGCAGTGCTACCGGGACAGGGGTCCCCTACGAGCAGTACTTC.

The chain has TRBV5-6 and TRBJ1-4; D is undetermined. CDR1 is SGHDT and CDR2 is YYEEEE in the germline V gene. The CDR3 spans 14 residues. Trimming removed 3 bases at V and 4 bases at J, with 10 bases between. Written as DNA, the CDR3 is TGTGCCAGCAGCTCCCAGGAGGATAATGAAAAACTGTTTTTT. It specifies CASSSQEDNEKLFF.

This rearrangement joins TRBV29-1 to TRBJ2-3; no clear D. Between the trimmed V and J ends, which lost 1 base and 6 bases, there was a span of 8 bases. Germline CDR1 and CDR2: SQVTM and ANQGSEA. The CDR3 runs to 12 residues. In nucleotides, the CDR3 is TGCAGCGTTGAAGCGCTTGGGGATACGCAGTATTTT. The encoded protein is CSVEALGDTQYF.

V is TRBV10-3 and J is TRBJ2-3; a possible D gene is TRBD2 (5 bases). The CDR3 runs 13 residues. Germline values: CDR1 ENHRY, CDR2 SYGVKD. The ends were cut back, 8 bases at V and 2 bases at J, with 11 bases in the middle. The CDR3 nucleotides read TGTGCCATCGGGAGTTCCCCCACAGATACGCAGTATTTT. Translation gives CAIGSSPTDTQYF.

This clonotype was detected only once. A much larger clone lies a single base off, so this may be a read error. J is TRBJ2-1 and V is TRBV29-1; no clear D. This CDR3 region has 13 residues. Germline CDR1 and CDR2: SQVTM and ANQGSEA. V was clipped by 3 bases and J by 13 bases, with 19 bases between them. The CDR3 DNA reads TGCAGCGTTGAGACTTTGGCAGCAGAGACCCAGTTCTTC. Protein: CSVETLAAETQFF.

The chain uses TRBV4-1 and TRBJ1-1; D gene uncertain. Germline V gives CDR1 MGHRA, CDR2 YSYEKL. There are 15 residues in the CDR3. Trimming pared 4 bases from V and 1 base from J, leaving 13 bases between. The CDR3 loop is CASSPGFQRNTEAFF. For the CDR3, the DNA is TGCGCCAGCAGCCCCGGGTTCCAGAGGAACACTGAAGCTTTCTTT.

The chain combines TRBV5-1 with TRBJ2-7; a possible D gene is TRBD1 (6 bases). Germline V gene lookup returns CDR1 SGHRS and CDR2 YFSETQ. The ends were cut back, 4 bases at V and 3 bases at J, with 17 bases in the middle. The CDR3 runs 15 residues. CDR3 sequence: CASSIGQTLDYEQYF. The CDR3 bases are TGCGCCAGCAGCATTGGACAGACTCTGGACTACGAGCAGTACTTC.

This clonotype was seen ten or more times. V is TRBV5-1 and J is TRBJ2-1, with TRBD1 matching over 8 bases. Germline loops: CDR1 SGHRS, CDR2 YFSETQ. CDR3 length: 14 residues. V shed 5 bases, J shed 5 bases, and the junction held 6 bases outside the gene matches. The CDR3 reads CASSHPQGDNEQFF. The CDR3 coding sequence is TGCGCCAGCAGTCACCCACAGGGGGACAATGAGCAGTTCTTC.

A few counts support this clonotype. This rearrangement joins TRBV9 to TRBJ2-1; TRBD1 might be the D (5 bases). The germline V gene has CDR1 SGDLS and CDR2 YYNGEE. The CDR3 runs to 15 residues. Between the trimmed V and J ends, which lost 0 bases and 2 bases, there was a span of 9 bases. CDR3 in DNA: TGTGCCAGCAGCGTAGACCAGGGTCCCTACAATGAGCAGTTCTTC. Amino acid sequence: CASSVDQGPYNEQFF.

The chain is built from TRBV12-3 or TRBV12-4 and TRBJ2-2; D perhaps matches TRBD2 (5 bases). Trimming cost V 3 bases and J 6 bases, with 14 bases left between them. The CDR3 extends over 15 amino acids. CDR3 DNA sequence: TGTGCCAGCAGTTTTTTACTAGGAGATCCCGGGGAGCTGTTTTTT. Translated: CASSFLLGDPGELFF.

This chain links TRBV6-1 with TRBJ2-3, with 16 bases lining up with TRBD2. Trimming at V came to 3 bases and at J to 4 bases, leaving 4 bases not matched to a gene. Germline V gene sequence: CDR1 MNHNS, CDR2 SASEGT. The CDR3 loop spans 17 amino acids. CDR3 coding DNA: TGTGCCAGCAGTGAGGGACTAGCGGGAGGGCCTGCAGATACGCAGTATTTT. Encoded protein: CASSEGLAGGPADTQYF.

V is TRBV5-1 and J is TRBJ1-1; D unclear. Germline CDR1 reads SGHRS; CDR2 reads YFSETQ. The CDR3 totals 14 residues. The V end was cut by 2 bases, the J end by 1 base, with 9 bases between. CDR3 sequence (DNA): TGCGCCAGCAGCTTTAGGTGGGGGAACACTGAAGCTTTCTTT. This codes for CASSFRWGNTEAFF.

The chain is built from TRBV11-2 and TRBJ2-5; 7 positions agree with TRBD2. The CDR3 spans 16 residues. CDR1 and CDR2 from the germline V gene are SGHAT and FQNNGV. V gave up 3 bases and J gave up 1 base; unmatched junction bases: 8. The CDR3 is CASSFSGGTAQETQYF. CDR3 sequence (DNA): TGTGCCAGCAGCTTCTCCGGGGGGACTGCCCAAGAGACCCAGTACTTC.

This clonotype occurred a few times. The chain joins TRBV27 to TRBJ2-3, with no clear D. CDR3 size: 16 residues. In germline, CDR1 is MNHEY, CDR2 SMNVEV (reference sequence). V shed 4 bases and J shed 6 bases, with 20 bases lying between them. The CDR3 DNA sequence: TGTGCCAGCAGTTCGGAATCACCTCCCAGACACGATACGCAGTATTTT. As protein: CASSSESPPRHDTQYF.

This chain connects TRBV29-1 to TRBJ2-1, with D perhaps being TRBD1 or TRBD2 (5 bases each). CDR3 length equals 12 residues. Germline CDR1 is SQVTM and CDR2 is ANQGSEA. V gave up 7 bases and J gave up 8 bases, with 15 bases separating them. The CDR3: CSAQGSGDEQFF. In nucleotides, the CDR3 is TGCAGCGCCCAGGGTTCCGGGGATGAGCAGTTCTTC.

The rearrangement uses TRBV2 and TRBJ2-5; 8 positions agree with TRBD2. The J call is uncertain, as TRBJ2-7 better fits the DNA end. The CDR3 runs to 13 residues. Germline V lookup: CDR1 SNHLY, CDR2 FYNNEI. CDR3 residues: CASLGAGGTEQYF. The CDR3 DNA is TGTGCCAGCCTAGGGGCGGGAGGTACCGAGCAGTACTTC.

The chain couples TRBV5-1 to TRBJ2-3; D could derive from TRBD1 or TRBD2 (5 bases each). Trimming took off 4 bases at V and 4 bases at J, with 16 bases between the two ends. The CDR3 runs to 15 residues. The V gene's germline CDR1 is SGHRS and CDR2 YFSETQ. The CDR3 nucleotides are TGCGCCAGCAGCGTTGGGGGTAGAAGCCCAGATACGCAGTATTTT. Translating it yields CASSVGGRSPDTQYF.

CDR3 amino acids: CASSYGIRGGQETQYF. The CDR3 nucleotides are TGTGCCAGCAGTTACGGGATCAGAGGGGGACAAGAGACCCAGTACTTC. This chain connects TRBV6-5 to TRBJ2-5, with D tentatively TRBD1 (6 bases). The germline V gene has CDR1 MNHEY and CDR2 SVGAGI. Trimming left V 2 bases short and J 2 bases short, with 15 bases between. This CDR3 has 16 residues.

V usage is TRBV24-1 and J usage is TRBJ2-3, with D unresolved. The CDR3 length is 15 residues. Deletions cut 0 bases from V and 0 bases from J, with 6 bases between. CDR1 is KGHDR, CDR2 SFDVKD, per germline. CDR3 sequence: CATSDLGFSTDTQYF. CDR3 DNA sequence: TGTGCCACCAGTGATTTGGGGTTTAGCACAGATACGCAGTATTTT.

The chain combines TRBV18 with TRBJ2-5, with D tentatively TRBD1 (7 bases). The J call may be wrong; the DNA end is better matched by TRBJ2-7. In germline, CDR1 is KGHSH, CDR2 LQKENI. The CDR3 spans 17 residues. This chain's CDR3 is CASSPRQGGSTGSEQYF. The CDR3 DNA follows: TGTGCCAGCTCACCAAGGCAAGGAGGGTCGACAGGGAGCGAGCAGTACTTC.

The chain combines TRBV6-2 or TRBV6-3 with TRBJ2-7; 7 bases fit TRBD1. J was trimmed by 4 bases and V by 6 bases; bases with no gene match: 6. Germline CDR1 and CDR2: MNHEY and SVGEGT. The CDR3 is 13 amino acids. The CDR3 spells CASSTGTVYEQYF. In nucleotides, the CDR3 is TGTGCCAGCAGCACCGGGACAGTTTACGAGCAGTACTTC.

This clonotype was seen at least ten times. This chain links TRBV29-1 with TRBJ2-7, with 7 bases identical to TRBD1. CDR1 and CDR2 (germline): SQVTM, ANQGSEA. V lost 0 bases to trimming and J lost 0 bases; unmatched junction nucleotides: 8. CDR3 length equals 16 residues. The CDR3 is CSVEDLRDSSSYEQYF. The CDR3 bases are TGCAGCGTTGAAGATCTCAGGGACAGTAGCTCCTACGAGCAGTACTTC.

The chain couples TRBV20-1 to TRBJ2-7; D not resolved. Germline V gene lookup returns CDR1 DFQATT and CDR2 SNEGSKA (reference sequence). Trimming shortened V by 2 bases and J by 1 base, and 9 bases separated the two germline ends. The CDR3 covers 13 residues. The CDR3 DNA reads as TGCAGTGCTAGAATCGAGAAATCCTACGAGCAGTACTTC. Amino acids: CSARIEKSYEQYF.

V and J are TRBV5-1 and TRBJ2-1; TRBD2 aligns across 14 bases. The J segment lost 4 bases and the V segment lost 0 bases, leaving 9 bases of the junction unmatched. CDR3 length: 19 residues. The germline V gene has CDR1 SGHRS and CDR2 YFSETQ. CDR3 protein: CASSLGMGTSGSTYNEQFF. Here the CDR3 DNA reads TGCGCCAGCAGCTTGGGAATGGGGACTAGCGGGAGTACGTACAATGAGCAGTTCTTC.